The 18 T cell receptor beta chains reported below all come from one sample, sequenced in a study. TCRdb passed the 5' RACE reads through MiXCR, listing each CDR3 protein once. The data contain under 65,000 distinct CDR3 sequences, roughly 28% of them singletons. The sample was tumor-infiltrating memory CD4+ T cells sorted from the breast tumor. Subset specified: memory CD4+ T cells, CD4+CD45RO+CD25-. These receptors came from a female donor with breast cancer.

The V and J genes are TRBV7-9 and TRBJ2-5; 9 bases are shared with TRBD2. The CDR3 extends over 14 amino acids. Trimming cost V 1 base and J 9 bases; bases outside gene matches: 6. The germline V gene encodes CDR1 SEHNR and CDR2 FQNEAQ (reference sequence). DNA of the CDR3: TGTGCCAGCAGCTTAGGTCCTAGCGGGGAGTCCCAGTACTTC. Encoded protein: CASSLGPSGESQYF.

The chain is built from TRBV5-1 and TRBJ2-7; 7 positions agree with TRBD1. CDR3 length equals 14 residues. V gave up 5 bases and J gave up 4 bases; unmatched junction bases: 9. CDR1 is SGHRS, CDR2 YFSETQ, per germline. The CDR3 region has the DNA TGCGCCAGCAGGCCCCGGGACAGTTCTTACGAGCAGTACTTC. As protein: CASRPRDSSYEQYF.

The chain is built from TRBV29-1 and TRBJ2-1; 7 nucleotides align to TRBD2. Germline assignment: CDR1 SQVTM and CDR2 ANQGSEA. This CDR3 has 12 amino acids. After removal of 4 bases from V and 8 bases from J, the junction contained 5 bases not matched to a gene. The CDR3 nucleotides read TGCAGCGTTGGTCCCCGGGGGGATGAGCAGTTCTTC. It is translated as CSVGPRGDEQFF.

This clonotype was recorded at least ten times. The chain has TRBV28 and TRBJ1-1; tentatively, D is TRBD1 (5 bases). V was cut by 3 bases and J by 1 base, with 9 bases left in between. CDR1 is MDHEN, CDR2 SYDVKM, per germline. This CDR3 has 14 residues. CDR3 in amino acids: CASSLYRTNTEAFF. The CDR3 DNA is TGTGCCAGCAGTTTGTACAGGACGAACACTGAAGCTTTCTTT.

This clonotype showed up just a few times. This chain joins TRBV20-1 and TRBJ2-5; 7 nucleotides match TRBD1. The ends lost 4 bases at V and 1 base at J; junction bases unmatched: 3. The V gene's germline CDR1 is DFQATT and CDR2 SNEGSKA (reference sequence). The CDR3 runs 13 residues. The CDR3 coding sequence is TGCAGTGCTAAGACAGGGAGCCAAGAGACCCAGTACTTC. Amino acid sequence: CSAKTGSQETQYF.

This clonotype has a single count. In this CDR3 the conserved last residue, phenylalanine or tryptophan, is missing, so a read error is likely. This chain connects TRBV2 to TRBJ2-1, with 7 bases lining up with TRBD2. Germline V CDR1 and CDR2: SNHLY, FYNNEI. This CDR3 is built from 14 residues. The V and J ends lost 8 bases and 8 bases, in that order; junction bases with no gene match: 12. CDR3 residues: CASAPSGSTDEQFS. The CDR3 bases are TGTGCCAGCGCTCCTAGCGGTTCCACGGATGAGCAGTTCTCC.

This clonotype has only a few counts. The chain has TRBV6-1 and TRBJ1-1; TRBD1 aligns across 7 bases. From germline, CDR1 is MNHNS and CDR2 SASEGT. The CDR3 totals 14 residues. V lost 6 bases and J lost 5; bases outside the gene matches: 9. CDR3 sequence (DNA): TGTGCCAGCAGGGCCGGACAGGAAAGGACTGAAGCTTTCTTT. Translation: CASRAGQERTEAFF.

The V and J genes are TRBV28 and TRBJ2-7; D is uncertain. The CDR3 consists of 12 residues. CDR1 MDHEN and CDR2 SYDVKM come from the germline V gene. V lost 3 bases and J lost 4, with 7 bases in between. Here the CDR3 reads CASSFQNYEQYF. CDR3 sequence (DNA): TGTGCCAGCAGTTTCCAGAATTACGAGCAGTACTTC.

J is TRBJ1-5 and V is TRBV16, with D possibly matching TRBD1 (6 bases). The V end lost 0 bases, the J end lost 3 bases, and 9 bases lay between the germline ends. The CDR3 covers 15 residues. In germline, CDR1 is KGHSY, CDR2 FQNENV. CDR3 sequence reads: CASSQSGQFNQPQHF. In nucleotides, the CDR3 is TGTGCCAGCAGCCAATCCGGACAGTTCAATCAGCCCCAGCATTTT.

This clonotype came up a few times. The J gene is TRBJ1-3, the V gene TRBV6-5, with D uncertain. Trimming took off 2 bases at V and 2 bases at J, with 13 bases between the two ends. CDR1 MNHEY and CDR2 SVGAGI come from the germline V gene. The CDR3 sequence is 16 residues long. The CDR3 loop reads CASSYGSGMAGNTIYF. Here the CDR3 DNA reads TGTGCCAGCAGTTACGGGTCGGGAATGGCTGGAAACACCATATATTTT.

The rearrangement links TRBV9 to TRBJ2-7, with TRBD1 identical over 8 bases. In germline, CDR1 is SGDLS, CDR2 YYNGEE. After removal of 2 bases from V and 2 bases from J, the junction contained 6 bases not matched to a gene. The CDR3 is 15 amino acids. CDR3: CASSVGTGRAYEQYF. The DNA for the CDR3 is TGTGCCAGCAGCGTCGGGACAGGCCGAGCCTACGAGCAGTACTTC.

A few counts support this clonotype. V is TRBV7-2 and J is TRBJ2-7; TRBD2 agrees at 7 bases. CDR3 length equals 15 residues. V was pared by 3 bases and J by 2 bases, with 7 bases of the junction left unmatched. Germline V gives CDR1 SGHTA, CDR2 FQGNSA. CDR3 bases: TGTGCCAGCAGCTTTCTAGCGGAGGGCCCCTACGAGCAGTACTTC. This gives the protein CASSFLAEGPYEQYF. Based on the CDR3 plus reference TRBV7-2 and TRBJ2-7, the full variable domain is GAGVSQSPSNKVTEKGKDVELRCDPISGHTALYWYRQSLGQGLEFLIYFQGNSAPDKSGLPSDRFSAERTGGSVSTLTIQRTQQEDSAVYLCASSFLAEGPYEQYFGPGTRLTVT.

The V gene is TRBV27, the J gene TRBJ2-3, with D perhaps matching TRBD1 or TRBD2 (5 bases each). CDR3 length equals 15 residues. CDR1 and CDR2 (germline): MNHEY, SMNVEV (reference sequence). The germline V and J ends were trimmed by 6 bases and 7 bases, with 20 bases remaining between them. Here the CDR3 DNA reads TGTGCCAGCAGACCACGTCCCCGGGACGCCTATACGCAGTATTTT. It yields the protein CASRPRPRDAYTQYF.

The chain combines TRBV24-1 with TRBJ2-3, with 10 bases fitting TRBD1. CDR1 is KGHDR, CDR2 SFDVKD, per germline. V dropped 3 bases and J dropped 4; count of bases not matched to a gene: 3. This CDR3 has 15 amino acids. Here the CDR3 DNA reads TGTGCCACCAGTGATCGGGGACAGGGGTCAGATACGCAGTATTTT. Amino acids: CATSDRGQGSDTQYF.

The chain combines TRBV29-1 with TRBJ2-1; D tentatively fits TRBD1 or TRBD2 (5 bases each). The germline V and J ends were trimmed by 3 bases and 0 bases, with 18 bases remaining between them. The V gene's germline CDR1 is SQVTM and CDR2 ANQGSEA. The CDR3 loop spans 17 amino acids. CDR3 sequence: CSVDSGPGRASYNEQFF. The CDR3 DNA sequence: TGCAGCGTTGATTCGGGGCCGGGACGAGCCTCCTACAATGAGCAGTTCTTC.

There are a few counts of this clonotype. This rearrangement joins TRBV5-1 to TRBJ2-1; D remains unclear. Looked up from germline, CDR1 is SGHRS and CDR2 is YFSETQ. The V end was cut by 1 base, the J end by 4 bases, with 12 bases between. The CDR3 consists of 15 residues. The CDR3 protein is CASSLSGQNYNEQFF. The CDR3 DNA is TGCGCCAGCAGCTTGTCGGGCCAGAATTACAATGAGCAGTTCTTC.

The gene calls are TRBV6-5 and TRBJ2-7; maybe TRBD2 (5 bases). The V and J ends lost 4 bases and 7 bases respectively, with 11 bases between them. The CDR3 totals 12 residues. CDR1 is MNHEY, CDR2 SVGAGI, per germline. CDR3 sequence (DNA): TGTGCCAGCAGTTCCAAACGACTAGAGCAGTACTTC. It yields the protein CASSSKRLEQYF.

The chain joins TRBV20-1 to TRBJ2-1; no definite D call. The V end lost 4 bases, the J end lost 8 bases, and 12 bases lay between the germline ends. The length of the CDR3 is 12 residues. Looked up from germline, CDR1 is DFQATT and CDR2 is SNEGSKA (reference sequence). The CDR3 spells CSANALVDEQFF. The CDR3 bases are TGCAGTGCTAACGCCCTAGTTGATGAGCAGTTCTTC.